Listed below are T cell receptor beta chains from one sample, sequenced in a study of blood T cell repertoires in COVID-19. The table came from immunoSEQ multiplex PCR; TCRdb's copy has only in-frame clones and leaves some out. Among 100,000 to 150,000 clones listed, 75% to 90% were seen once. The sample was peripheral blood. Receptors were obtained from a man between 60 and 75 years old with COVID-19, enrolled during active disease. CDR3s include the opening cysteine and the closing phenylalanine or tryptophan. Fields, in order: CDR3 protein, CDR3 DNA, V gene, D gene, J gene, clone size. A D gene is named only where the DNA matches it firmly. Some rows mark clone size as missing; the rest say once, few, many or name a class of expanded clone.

cdr3_aa: CASSPRGSEAFF
cdr3_nt: TGTGCCAGCAGTCCCAGGGGCTCTGAAGCTTTCTTT
v_call: TRBV2
d_call: .
j_call: TRBJ1-1
clone_size: .

cdr3_aa: CASEGVTDTQYF
cdr3_nt: TGTGCCAGCGAGGGGGTTACAGATACGCAGTATTTT
v_call: TRBV11-2
d_call: .
j_call: TRBJ2-3
clone_size: .

cdr3_aa: CASSVAGTGGDTQYF
cdr3_nt: TGTGCCAGCAGCGTAGCTGGGACAGGGGGAGATACGCAGTATTTT
v_call: TRBV9
d_call: TRBD1
j_call: TRBJ2-3
clone_size: .

cdr3_aa: CASSSGQGSQPQHF
cdr3_nt: TGTGCCAGCAGCTCCGGACAGGGGTCTCAGCCCCAGCATTTT
v_call: TRBV7-8
d_call: TRBD1
j_call: TRBJ1-5
clone_size: .

cdr3_aa: CASSSKGLNEKLFF
cdr3_nt: TGTGCCAGCAGTTCGAAGGGGCTTAATGAAAAACTGTTTTTT
v_call: TRBV6-5
d_call: .
j_call: TRBJ1-4
clone_size: .

cdr3_aa: CASSPLGGDIQYF
cdr3_nt: TGTGCCAGCAGCCCCCTGGGGGGAGACATTCAGTACTTC
v_call: TRBV11-2
d_call: .
j_call: TRBJ2-4
clone_size: .

cdr3_aa: CASSVESMFAHNEQFF
cdr3_nt: TGTGCCAGCAGTGTCGAGAGCATGTTTGCACACAATGAGCAGTTCTTC
v_call: TRBV2
d_call: .
j_call: TRBJ2-1
clone_size: .

cdr3_aa: CAWSRDSNYGYTF
cdr3_nt: TGTGCCTGGAGTCGTGACAGTAACTATGGCTACACCTTC
v_call: TRBV30
d_call: .
j_call: TRBJ1-2
clone_size: .

cdr3_aa: CASSGGQSNQPQHF
cdr3_nt: TGTGCCAGCAGCGGAGGACAGAGCAATCAGCCCCAGCATTTT
v_call: TRBV9
d_call: .
j_call: TRBJ1-5
clone_size: .

cdr3_aa: CSVQTGGPYEQYF
cdr3_nt: TGCAGCGTGCAGACAGGGGGCCCCTACGAGCAGTACTTC
v_call: TRBV29-1
d_call: TRBD1
j_call: TRBJ2-7
clone_size: .

cdr3_aa: CASSVTSGEAGELFF
cdr3_nt: TGTGCCAGCAGCGTGACTAGCGGCGAGGCCGGGGAGCTGTTTTTT
v_call: TRBV9
d_call: TRBD2
j_call: TRBJ2-2
clone_size: .

cdr3_aa: CASSQDRGIDNSPLHF
cdr3_nt: TGTGCCAGCAGCCAGGACAGGGGTATTGATAATTCACCCCTCCACTTT
v_call: TRBV3-1/TRBV3-2
d_call: TRBD1
j_call: TRBJ1-6
clone_size: .

cdr3_aa: CASSPPGRGRDTEAFF
cdr3_nt: TGTGCCAGCTCACCACCGGGGAGGGGCCGGGACACTGAAGCTTTCTTT
v_call: TRBV18
d_call: .
j_call: TRBJ1-1
clone_size: once

cdr3_aa: CASSWDRGEQYF
cdr3_nt: TGTGCCAGCAGCTGGGACAGGGGCGAGCAGTACTTC
v_call: TRBV7-9
d_call: TRBD1
j_call: TRBJ2-7
clone_size: .

cdr3_aa: CATSRAGDGELFF
cdr3_nt: TGTGCCACCAGCAGAGCAGGGGACGGGGAGCTGTTTTTT
v_call: TRBV15
d_call: .
j_call: TRBJ2-2
clone_size: .

cdr3_aa: CASSPSGQDEKLFF
cdr3_nt: TGTGCCAGCAGCCCCTCCGGACAAGATGAAAAACTGTTTTTT
v_call: TRBV9
d_call: .
j_call: TRBJ1-4
clone_size: .

cdr3_aa: CASIGGPYGYTF
cdr3_nt: TGTGCCAGCATTGGCGGCCCCTATGGCTACACCTTC
v_call: TRBV2
d_call: .
j_call: TRBJ1-2
clone_size: .

cdr3_aa: CASSLAGRVGQPQHF
cdr3_nt: TGCGCCAGCAGCTTGGCCGGCAGGGTTGGACAGCCCCAGCATTTT
v_call: TRBV5-1
d_call: .
j_call: TRBJ1-5
clone_size: .

cdr3_aa: CASSSRDLPEAFF
cdr3_nt: TGTGCCAGCAGCTCCAGGGATCTCCCTGAAGCTTTCTTT
v_call: TRBV7-8
d_call: .
j_call: TRBJ1-1
clone_size: .

cdr3_aa: CASSLGGTGGDTQYF
cdr3_nt: TGTGCCAGCAGCTTGGGGGGGACAGGAGGGGATACGCAGTATTTT
v_call: TRBV5-4
d_call: TRBD1
j_call: TRBJ2-3
clone_size: .

cdr3_aa: CASSSHTGGKYSEQYF
cdr3_nt: TGCGCCAGCAGCTCGCATACAGGGGGAAAATATAGCGAGCAGTACTTC
v_call: TRBV5-1
d_call: TRBD1
j_call: TRBJ2-7
clone_size: .

cdr3_aa: CAISGGGNTEAFF
cdr3_nt: TGTGCCATCAGTGGAGGGGGGAACACTGAAGCTTTCTTT
v_call: TRBV10-3
d_call: .
j_call: TRBJ1-1
clone_size: .

cdr3_aa: CASSREDRLAAEAFF
cdr3_nt: TGTGCCAGCAGCCGAGAAGACAGGTTGGCGGCTGAAGCTTTCTTT
v_call: TRBV14
d_call: .
j_call: TRBJ1-1
clone_size: .

cdr3_aa: CAITYDRAETSRGYTF
cdr3_nt: TGTGCCATCACCTACGACAGGGCGGAAACTTCTAGGGGCTACACCTTC
v_call: TRBV10-3
d_call: TRBD1
j_call: TRBJ1-2
clone_size: .

cdr3_aa: CSSQTYNEQFF
cdr3_nt: TGCAGCTCCCAAACCTACAATGAGCAGTTCTTC
v_call: TRBV29-1
d_call: .
j_call: TRBJ2-1
clone_size: .

cdr3_aa: CATSKLPGQGSGNTIYF
cdr3_nt: TGTGCCACCAGCAAACTACCGGGACAGGGGTCTGGAAACACCATATATTTT
v_call: TRBV15
d_call: TRBD1
j_call: TRBJ1-3
clone_size: few

cdr3_aa: CASSIQIMNTEAFF
cdr3_nt: TGTGCCAGTAGTATTCAGATTATGAACACTGAAGCTTTCTTT
v_call: TRBV19
d_call: .
j_call: TRBJ1-1
clone_size: .

cdr3_aa: CATSVDAGIGELFF
cdr3_nt: TGTGCCACCTCCGTAGACGCGGGAATTGGGGAGCTGTTTTTT
v_call: TRBV6-5
d_call: .
j_call: TRBJ2-2
clone_size: .

cdr3_aa: CASRDPLGGEQYF
cdr3_nt: TGTGCCAGCAGGGACCCCCTAGGCGGGGAGCAGTACTTC
v_call: TRBV28
d_call: .
j_call: TRBJ2-7
clone_size: .

cdr3_aa: CASSLGQGMVEQYF
cdr3_nt: TGCGCCAGCAGCTTGGGACAGGGGATGGTTGAGCAGTACTTC
v_call: TRBV5-1
d_call: TRBD1
j_call: TRBJ2-7
clone_size: .

cdr3_aa: CGAGADDNSPLHF
cdr3_nt: TGTGGTGCGGGGGCGGACGATAATTCACCCCTCCACTTT
v_call: TRBV6-6
d_call: .
j_call: TRBJ1-6
clone_size: .

cdr3_aa: CASSLRRGRLDKGTDTQYF
cdr3_nt: TGTGCCAGCAGCCTGCGGCGGGGAAGACTAGATAAAGGCACAGATACGCAGTATTTT
v_call: TRBV4-2
d_call: .
j_call: TRBJ2-3
clone_size: .

cdr3_aa: CASSGTGLAKNIQYF
cdr3_nt: TGTGCCAGCAGCGGGACAGGGTTGGCCAAAAACATTCAGTACTTC
v_call: TRBV7-9
d_call: TRBD1
j_call: TRBJ2-4
clone_size: .

cdr3_aa: CASSLSTGDGYTF
cdr3_nt: TGTGCCAGCAGCTTAAGCACAGGGGATGGCTACACCTTC
v_call: TRBV7-3
d_call: TRBD1
j_call: TRBJ1-2
clone_size: few

cdr3_aa: CASSQEATGRNEKLFF
cdr3_nt: TGCGCCAGCAGCCAAGAAGCGACAGGGCGTAATGAAAAACTGTTTTTT
v_call: TRBV4-3
d_call: TRBD1
j_call: TRBJ1-4
clone_size: .

cdr3_aa: CASSSRDIYEQYF
cdr3_nt: TGTGCCAGCAGTTCTCGGGACATATACGAGCAGTACTTC
v_call: TRBV27
d_call: .
j_call: TRBJ2-7
clone_size: few

cdr3_aa: CASSLTGNTEAFF
cdr3_nt: TGTGCCAGCAGTTTAACAGGGAACACTGAAGCTTTCTTT
v_call: TRBV28
d_call: .
j_call: TRBJ1-1
clone_size: many

cdr3_aa: CAISGGTGQNYGYTF
cdr3_nt: TGTGCCATCAGTGGCGGGACAGGGCAGAACTATGGCTACACCTTC
v_call: TRBV10-3
d_call: TRBD1
j_call: TRBJ1-2
clone_size: .

cdr3_aa: CASSQTSGGEETQYF
cdr3_nt: TGTGCCAGCAGCCAGACTAGCGGGGGGGAAGAGACCCAGTACTTC
v_call: TRBV7-2
d_call: TRBD2
j_call: TRBJ2-5
clone_size: .

cdr3_aa: CASSEAGIHEQYF
cdr3_nt: TGTGCCAGCAGTGAGGCAGGGATCCACGAGCAGTACTTC
v_call: TRBV25-1
d_call: .
j_call: TRBJ2-7
clone_size: .

cdr3_aa: CASSPQTGNTEAFF
cdr3_nt: TGCGCCAGCAGCCCGCAGACAGGGAACACTGAAGCTTTCTTT
v_call: TRBV5-1
d_call: .
j_call: TRBJ1-1
clone_size: once

cdr3_aa: CSVAKGGSYGYTF
cdr3_nt: TGCAGCGTTGCGAAGGGGGGGAGCTATGGCTACACCTTC
v_call: TRBV29-1
d_call: .
j_call: TRBJ1-2
clone_size: .

cdr3_aa: CASSPTTGPPSYEQYF
cdr3_nt: TGTGCCAGCAGTCCGACGACAGGCCCCCCTTCCTACGAGCAGTACTTC
v_call: TRBV6-6
d_call: .
j_call: TRBJ2-7
clone_size: .

cdr3_aa: CASSPGGSYNEQFF
cdr3_nt: TGTGCCAGTAGTCCAGGGGGGTCCTACAATGAGCAGTTCTTC
v_call: TRBV19
d_call: .
j_call: TRBJ2-1
clone_size: .